This T cell receptor beta chain stems from a study of cytomegalovirus exposure and HLA in healthy donors. Study outcomes and limitations: High sensitivity and specificity were reportedly achieved when the classifier diagnosed cytomegalovirus status.

The donors were in the approximately 120-subject validation cohort, distinct from the approximately 700-subject first cohort. A remark on this clone: Its specificity is not known.

J was trimmed by 0 bases and V by 2 bases; bases with no gene match: 6. Per the germline V gene, CDR1 is MNHNS and CDR2 is SASEGT. The CDR3 has 16 residues. Here immunoSEQ multiplex PCR was the method, and the copy in TCRdb shows in-frame clones only, minus some. The sample shows approximately 120,000 clones, approximately 88% of them seen only once. The clonotype was recovered from a woman under 30 in good health and CMV-seronegative. The chain is built from TRBV6-1 and TRBJ1-2, with 7 nucleotides matching TRBD1. The sequenced sample was PBMCs. CDR3 DNA: TGTGCCAGCAGTGAAACAGGGGTTGTAGCTAACTATGGCTACACCTTC. This codes for CASSETGVVANYGYTF.